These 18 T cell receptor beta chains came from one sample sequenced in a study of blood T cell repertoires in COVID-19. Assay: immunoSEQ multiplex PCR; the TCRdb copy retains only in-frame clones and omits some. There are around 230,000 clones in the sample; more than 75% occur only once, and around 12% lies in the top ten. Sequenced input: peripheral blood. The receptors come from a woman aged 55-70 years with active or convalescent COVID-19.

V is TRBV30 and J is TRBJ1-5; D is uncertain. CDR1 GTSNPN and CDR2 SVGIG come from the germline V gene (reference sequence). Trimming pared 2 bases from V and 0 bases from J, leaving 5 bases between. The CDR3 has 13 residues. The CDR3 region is CAWSYYSNQPQHF. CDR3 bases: TGTGCCTGGAGTTACTATAGCAATCAGCCCCAGCATTTT.

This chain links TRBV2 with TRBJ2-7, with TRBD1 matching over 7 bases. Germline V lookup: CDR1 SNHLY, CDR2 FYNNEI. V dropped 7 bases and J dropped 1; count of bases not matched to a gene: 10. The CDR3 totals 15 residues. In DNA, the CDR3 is TGTGCCAGCACCCGACCCGGGGACAGTTCCTACGAGCAGTACTTC. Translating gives CASTRPGDSSYEQYF.

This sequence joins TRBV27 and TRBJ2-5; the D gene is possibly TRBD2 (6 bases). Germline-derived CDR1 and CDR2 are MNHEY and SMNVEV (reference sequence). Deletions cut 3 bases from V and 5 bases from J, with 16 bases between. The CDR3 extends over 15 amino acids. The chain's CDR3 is CASSFTSRGTETQYF. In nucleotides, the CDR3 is TGTGCCAGCAGTTTCACATCCCGGGGGACGGAGACCCAGTACTTC.

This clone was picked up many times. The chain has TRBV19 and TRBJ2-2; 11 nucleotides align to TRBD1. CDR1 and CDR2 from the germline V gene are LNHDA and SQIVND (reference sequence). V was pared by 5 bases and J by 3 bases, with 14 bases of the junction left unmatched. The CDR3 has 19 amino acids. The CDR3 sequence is CASSPGTGGFRRDTGELFF. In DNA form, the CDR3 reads TGTGCCAGTAGTCCCGGGACAGGGGGTTTTCGCCGGGACACCGGGGAGCTGTTTTTT.

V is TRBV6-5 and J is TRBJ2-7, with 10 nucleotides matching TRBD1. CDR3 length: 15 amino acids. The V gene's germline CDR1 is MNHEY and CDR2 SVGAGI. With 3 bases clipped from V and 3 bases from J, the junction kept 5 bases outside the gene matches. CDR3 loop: CASSYGTGAIYEQYF. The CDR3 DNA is TGTGCCAGCAGTTATGGGACAGGGGCTATCTACGAGCAGTACTTC.

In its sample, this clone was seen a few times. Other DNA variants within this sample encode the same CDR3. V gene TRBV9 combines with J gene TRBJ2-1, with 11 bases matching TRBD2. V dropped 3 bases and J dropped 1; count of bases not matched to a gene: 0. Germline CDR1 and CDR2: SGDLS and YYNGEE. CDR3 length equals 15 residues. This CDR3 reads CASSASGGSYNEQFF. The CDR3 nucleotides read TGTGCCAGCAGCGCTAGCGGGGGGTCCTACAATGAGCAGTTCTTC.

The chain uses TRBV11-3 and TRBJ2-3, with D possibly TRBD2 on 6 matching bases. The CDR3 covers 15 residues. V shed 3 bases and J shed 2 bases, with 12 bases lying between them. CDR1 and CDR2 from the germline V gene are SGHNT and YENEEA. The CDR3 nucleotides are TGTGCCAGCAGCTTGGATGCGGGACCCACAGATACGCAGTATTTT. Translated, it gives CASSLDAGPTDTQYF.

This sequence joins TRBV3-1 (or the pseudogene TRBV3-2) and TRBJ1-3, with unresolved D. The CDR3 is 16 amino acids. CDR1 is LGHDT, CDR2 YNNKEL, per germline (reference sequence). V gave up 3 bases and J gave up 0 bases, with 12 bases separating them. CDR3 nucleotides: TGTGCCAGCAGCCATCTCGGGTCCCGCTCTGGAAACACCATATATTTT. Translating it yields CASSHLGSRSGNTIYF.

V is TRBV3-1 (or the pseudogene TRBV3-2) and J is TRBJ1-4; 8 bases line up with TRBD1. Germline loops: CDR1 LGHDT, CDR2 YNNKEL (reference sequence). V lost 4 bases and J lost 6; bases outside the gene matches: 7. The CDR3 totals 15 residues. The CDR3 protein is CASSPGTGGDEKLFF. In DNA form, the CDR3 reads TGTGCCAGCAGCCCCGGGACAGGAGGGGATGAAAAACTGTTTTTT.

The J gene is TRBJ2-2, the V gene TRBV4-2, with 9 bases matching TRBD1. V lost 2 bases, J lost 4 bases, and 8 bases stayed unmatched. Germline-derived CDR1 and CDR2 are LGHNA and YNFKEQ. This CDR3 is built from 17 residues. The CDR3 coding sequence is TGTGCCAGCAGCCAATCACCGGGACAGGGTAGCACCGGGGAGCTGTTTTTT. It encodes CASSQSPGQGSTGELFF.

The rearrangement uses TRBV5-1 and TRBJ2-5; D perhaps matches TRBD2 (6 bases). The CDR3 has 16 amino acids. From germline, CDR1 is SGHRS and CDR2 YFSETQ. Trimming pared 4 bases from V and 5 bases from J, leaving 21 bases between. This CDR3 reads CASSPRALLAKETQYF. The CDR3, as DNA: TGCGCCAGCAGCCCCAGAGCCCTACTAGCAAAGGAGACCCAGTACTTC.

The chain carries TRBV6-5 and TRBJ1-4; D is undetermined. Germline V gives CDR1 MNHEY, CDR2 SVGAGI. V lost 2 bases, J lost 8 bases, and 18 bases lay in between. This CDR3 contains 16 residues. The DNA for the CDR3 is TGTGCCAGCAGTTACCGGCCATCCGAGCGAGAAGAAAAACTGTTTTTT. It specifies CASSYRPSEREEKLFF.

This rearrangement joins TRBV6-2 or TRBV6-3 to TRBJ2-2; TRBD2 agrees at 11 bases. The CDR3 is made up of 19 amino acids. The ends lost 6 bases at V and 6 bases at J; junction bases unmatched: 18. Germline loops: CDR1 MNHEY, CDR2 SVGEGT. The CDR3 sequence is CASSPSHTRLAGWSGELFF. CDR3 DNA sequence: TGTGCCAGCAGCCCATCCCACACAAGACTAGCGGGGTGGTCCGGGGAGCTGTTTTTT.

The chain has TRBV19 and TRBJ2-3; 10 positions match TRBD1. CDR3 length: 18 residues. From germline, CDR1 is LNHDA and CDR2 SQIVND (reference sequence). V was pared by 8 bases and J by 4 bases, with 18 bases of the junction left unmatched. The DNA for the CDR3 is TGTGCCAGTCGAGCGGGGAGACTCGGGACAGGGGATGCAGATACGCAGTATTTT. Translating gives CASRAGRLGTGDADTQYF.

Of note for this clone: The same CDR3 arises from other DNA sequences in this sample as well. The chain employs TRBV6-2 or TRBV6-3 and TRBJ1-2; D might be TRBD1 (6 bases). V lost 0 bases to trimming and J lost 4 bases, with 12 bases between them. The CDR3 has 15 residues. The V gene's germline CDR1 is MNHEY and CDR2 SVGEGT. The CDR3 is CASSYSTQGAYGYTF. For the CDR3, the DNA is TGTGCCAGCAGTTACTCAACACAGGGCGCCTATGGCTACACCTTC.

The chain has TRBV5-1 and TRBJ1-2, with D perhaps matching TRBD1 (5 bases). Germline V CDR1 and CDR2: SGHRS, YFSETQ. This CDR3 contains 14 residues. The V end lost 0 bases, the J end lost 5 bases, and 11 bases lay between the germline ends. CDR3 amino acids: CASSLGQGIYGYTF. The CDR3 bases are TGCGCCAGCAGCTTGGGGCAGGGAATATATGGCTACACCTTC.

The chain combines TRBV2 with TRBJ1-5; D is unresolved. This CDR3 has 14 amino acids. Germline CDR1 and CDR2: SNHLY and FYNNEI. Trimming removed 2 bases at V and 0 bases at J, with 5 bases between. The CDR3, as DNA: TGTGCCAGCAGTGAACAGTATAGCAATCAGCCCCAGCATTTT. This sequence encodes CASSEQYSNQPQHF.

The CDR3 is CASSLDRRPSSNSPLHF. DNA for the CDR3: TGTGCCAGTAGCCTTGACAGGCGCCCTTCGTCCAATTCACCCCTCCACTTT. This chain connects TRBV19 to TRBJ1-6, with D perhaps TRBD1 (6 bases). The V end was cut by 6 bases, the J end by 7 bases, with 22 bases between. In germline, CDR1 is LNHDA, CDR2 SQIVND (reference sequence). CDR3 length equals 17 residues.